This is a list of T cell receptor beta chains from one sample in a study of blood T cell repertoires in COVID-19. The repertoire was sequenced with immunoSEQ multiplex PCR; TCRdb's copy has only in-frame clones and lacks some. The sample holds about 250,000 clones, about 85% seen once. Material: peripheral blood. These receptors were taken from a man aged 18 to 30 with active or convalescent COVID-19. Both conserved end residues are part of each CDR3. Each record gives: V gene, J gene, D gene, CDR3 DNA, CDR3 protein. A D gene is named only where the DNA matches it firmly.

v_call: TRBV6-5
j_call: TRBJ2-5
d_call: TRBD2
cdr3_nt: TGTGCCAGCAGTTACTCGCGTGGGGGGGCCCAGTACTTC
cdr3_aa: CASSYSRGGAQYF

v_call: TRBV7-3
j_call: TRBJ1-1
d_call: TRBD1
cdr3_nt: TGTGCCAGCAGCGAATCCGGGACAGGGGAAGCTTTCTTT
cdr3_aa: CASSESGTGEAFF

v_call: TRBV20-1
j_call: TRBJ1-1
d_call: NA
cdr3_nt: TGCAGTGAGCAGGGTGGCCCTGAAGCTTTCTTT
cdr3_aa: CSEQGGPEAFF

v_call: TRBV9
j_call: TRBJ2-2
d_call: NA
cdr3_nt: TGTGCCAGCAGCACCCAGGACTTCACCGGGGAGCTGTTTTTT
cdr3_aa: CASSTQDFTGELFF

v_call: TRBV5-1
j_call: TRBJ1-1
d_call: TRBD1
cdr3_nt: TGCGCCAGCAGCACCGGACAGGGGGCGGTTGAAGCTTTCTTT
cdr3_aa: CASSTGQGAVEAFF

v_call: TRBV5-4
j_call: TRBJ1-6
d_call: TRBD1
cdr3_nt: TGTGCCAGCACACGACAGGGAGTAGAGTCACCCCTCCACTTT
cdr3_aa: CASTRQGVESPLHF

v_call: TRBV6-5
j_call: TRBJ2-7
d_call: TRBD2
cdr3_nt: TGTGCCAGCAGTTACTCCGGTAGCGGGATAGGCCACGAGCAGTACTTC
cdr3_aa: CASSYSGSGIGHEQYF

v_call: TRBV10-3
j_call: TRBJ1-5
d_call: NA
cdr3_nt: TGTGCCACAACTGGTGGAGAAGATCAGCCCCAGCATTTT
cdr3_aa: CATTGGEDQPQHF

v_call: TRBV5-1
j_call: TRBJ1-1
d_call: NA
cdr3_nt: TGCGCCAGCAGCTCCCTGGGGGCTACTGAAGCTTTCTTT
cdr3_aa: CASSSLGATEAFF

v_call: TRBV12-3/TRBV12-4
j_call: TRBJ2-5
d_call: NA
cdr3_nt: TGTGCCAGCAGTTTAGGCTACGCGGAGACCCAGTACTTC
cdr3_aa: CASSLGYAETQYF